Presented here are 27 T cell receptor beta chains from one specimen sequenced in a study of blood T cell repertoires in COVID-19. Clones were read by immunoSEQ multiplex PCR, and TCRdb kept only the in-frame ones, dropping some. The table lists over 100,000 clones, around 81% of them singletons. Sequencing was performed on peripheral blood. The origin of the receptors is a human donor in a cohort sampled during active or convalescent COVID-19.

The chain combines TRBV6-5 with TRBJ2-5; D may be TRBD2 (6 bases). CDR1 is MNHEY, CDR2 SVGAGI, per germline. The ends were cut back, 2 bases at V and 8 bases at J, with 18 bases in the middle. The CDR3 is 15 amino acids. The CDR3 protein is CASSYGRTSSTTQYF. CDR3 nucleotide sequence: TGTGCCAGCAGTTACGGGAGGACGTCCTCAACTACCCAGTACTTC.

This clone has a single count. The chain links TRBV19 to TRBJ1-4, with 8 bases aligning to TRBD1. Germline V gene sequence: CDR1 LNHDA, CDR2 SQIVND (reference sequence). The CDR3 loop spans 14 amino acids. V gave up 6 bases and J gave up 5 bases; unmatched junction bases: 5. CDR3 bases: TGTGCCAGTAGCCTACAGGGGGACAATGAAAAACTGTTTTTT. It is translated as CASSLQGDNEKLFF.

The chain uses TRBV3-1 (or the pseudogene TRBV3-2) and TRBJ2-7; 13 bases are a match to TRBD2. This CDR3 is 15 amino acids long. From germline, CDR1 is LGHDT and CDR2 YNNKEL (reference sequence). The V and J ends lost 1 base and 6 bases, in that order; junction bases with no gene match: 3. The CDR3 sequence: CASSQVTSGRGEQYF. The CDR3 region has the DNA TGTGCCAGCAGCCAAGTCACTAGCGGGAGGGGCGAGCAGTACTTC.

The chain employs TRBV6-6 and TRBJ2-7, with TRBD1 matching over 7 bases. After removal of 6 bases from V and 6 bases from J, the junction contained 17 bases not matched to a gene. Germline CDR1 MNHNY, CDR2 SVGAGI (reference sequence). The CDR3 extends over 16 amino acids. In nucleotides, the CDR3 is TGTGCCAGCAGGAGCAACCCCTGGGGACAGCGAAGCGAGCAGTACTTC. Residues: CASRSNPWGQRSEQYF.

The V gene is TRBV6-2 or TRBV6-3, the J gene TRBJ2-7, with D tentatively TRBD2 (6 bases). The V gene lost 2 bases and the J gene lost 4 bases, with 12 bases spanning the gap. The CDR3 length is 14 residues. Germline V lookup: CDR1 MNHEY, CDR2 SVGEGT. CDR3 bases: TGTGCCAGCAGTTACGGCACCGGGACTTACGAGCAGTACTTC. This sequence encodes CASSYGTGTYEQYF.

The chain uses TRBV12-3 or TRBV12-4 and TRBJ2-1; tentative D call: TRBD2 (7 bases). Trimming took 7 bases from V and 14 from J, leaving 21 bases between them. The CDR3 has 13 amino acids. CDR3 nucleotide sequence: TGTGCCAGCACCTACGGCGGGGGCGCGACGAAGTTCTTC. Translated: CASTYGGGATKFF.

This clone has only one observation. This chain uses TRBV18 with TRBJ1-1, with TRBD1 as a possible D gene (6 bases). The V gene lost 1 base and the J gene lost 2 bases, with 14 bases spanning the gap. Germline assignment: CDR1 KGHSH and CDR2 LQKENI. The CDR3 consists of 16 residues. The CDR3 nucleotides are TGTGCCAGCTCACCACTCAGAAGGACAGACAACACTGAAGCTTTCTTT. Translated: CASSPLRRTDNTEAFF.

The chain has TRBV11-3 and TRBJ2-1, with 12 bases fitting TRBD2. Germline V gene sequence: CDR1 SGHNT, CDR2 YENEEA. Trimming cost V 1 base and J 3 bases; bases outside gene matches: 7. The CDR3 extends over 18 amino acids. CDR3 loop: CASSLGSLAGGIYNEQFF. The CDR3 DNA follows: TGTGCCAGCAGCTTAGGGAGTCTAGCGGGGGGGATCTACAATGAGCAGTTCTTC.

The CDR3 is CASSFSTTGNTIYF. For the CDR3, the DNA is TGTGCCAGCAGCTTCTCGACAACTGGAAACACCATATATTTT. V and J are TRBV7-2 and TRBJ1-3; no reliable D call. This CDR3 has 14 residues. Trimming cost V 3 bases and J 2 bases, with 8 bases left between them. Per germline, CDR1 SGHTA and CDR2 FQGNSA.

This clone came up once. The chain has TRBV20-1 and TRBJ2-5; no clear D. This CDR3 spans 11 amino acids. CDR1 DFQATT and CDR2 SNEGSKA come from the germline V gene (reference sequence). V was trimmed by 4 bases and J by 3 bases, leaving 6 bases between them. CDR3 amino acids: CSAIRKETQYF. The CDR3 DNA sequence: TGCAGTGCTATCAGGAAAGAGACCCAGTACTTC.

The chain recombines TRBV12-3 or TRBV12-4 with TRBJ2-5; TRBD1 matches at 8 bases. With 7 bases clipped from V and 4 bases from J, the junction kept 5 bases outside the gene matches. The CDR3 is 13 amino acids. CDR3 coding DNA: TGTGCCAGCACCACGACAGGGGCAGAGACCCAGTACTTC. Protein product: CASTTTGAETQYF.

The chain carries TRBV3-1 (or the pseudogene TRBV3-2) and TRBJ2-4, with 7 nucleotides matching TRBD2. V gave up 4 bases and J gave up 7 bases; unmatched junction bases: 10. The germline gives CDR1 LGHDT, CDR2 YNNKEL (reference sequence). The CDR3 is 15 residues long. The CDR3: CASSPTAGERNIQYF. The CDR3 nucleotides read TGTGCCAGCAGCCCGACCGCGGGGGAGAGGAACATTCAGTACTTC.

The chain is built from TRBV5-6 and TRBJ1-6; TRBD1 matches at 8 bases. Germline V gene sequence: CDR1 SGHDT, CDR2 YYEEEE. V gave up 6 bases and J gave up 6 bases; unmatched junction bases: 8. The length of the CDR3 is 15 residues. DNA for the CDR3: TGTGCCAGCATCCGGACAGGGCGGGGTAATTCACCCCTCCACTTT. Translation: CASIRTGRGNSPLHF.

CDR3 in DNA: TGTGCCACCCTTGGACGGGACTCCTACGAGCAGTACTTC. It encodes CATLGRDSYEQYF. The chain links TRBV24-1 to TRBJ2-7; weak D call: TRBD2 (5 bases). The ends were cut back, 9 bases at V and 0 bases at J, with 11 bases in the middle. CDR1 KGHDR and CDR2 SFDVKD come from the germline V gene. CDR3 length: 13 residues.

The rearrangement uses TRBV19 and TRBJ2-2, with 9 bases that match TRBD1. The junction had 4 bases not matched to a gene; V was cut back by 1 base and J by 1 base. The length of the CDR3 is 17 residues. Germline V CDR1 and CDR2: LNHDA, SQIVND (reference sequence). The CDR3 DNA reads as TGTGCCAGTAGTATAGGGACAGGGGTCCAGAACACCGGGGAGCTGTTTTTT. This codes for CASSIGTGVQNTGELFF.

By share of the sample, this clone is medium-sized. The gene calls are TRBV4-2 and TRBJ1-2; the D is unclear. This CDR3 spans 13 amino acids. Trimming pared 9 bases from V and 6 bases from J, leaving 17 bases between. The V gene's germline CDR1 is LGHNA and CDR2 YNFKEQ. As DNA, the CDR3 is TGTGCCAGTCGAAGGGAGGGAGTTGATGGCTACACCTTC. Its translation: CASRREGVDGYTF.

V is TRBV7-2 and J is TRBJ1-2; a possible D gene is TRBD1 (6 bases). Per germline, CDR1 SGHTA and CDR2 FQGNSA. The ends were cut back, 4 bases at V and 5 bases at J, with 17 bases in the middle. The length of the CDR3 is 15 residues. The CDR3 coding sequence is TGTGCCAGCAGCTCCAGACGGGACACAGGTTATGGCTACACCTTC. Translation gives CASSSRRDTGYGYTF.

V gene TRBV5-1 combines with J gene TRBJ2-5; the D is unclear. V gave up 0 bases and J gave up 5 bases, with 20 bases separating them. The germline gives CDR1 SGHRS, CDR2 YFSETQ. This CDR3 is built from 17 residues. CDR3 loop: CASSLGGSGSGAETQYF. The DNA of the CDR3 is TGCGCCAGCAGCTTGGGCGGTTCCGGGTCGGGTGCGGAGACCCAGTACTTC.

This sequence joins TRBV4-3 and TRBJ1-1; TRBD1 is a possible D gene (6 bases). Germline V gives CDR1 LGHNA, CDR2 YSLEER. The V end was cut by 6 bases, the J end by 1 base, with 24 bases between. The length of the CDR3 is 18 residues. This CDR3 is CASSEATGWIRGNTEAFF. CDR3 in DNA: TGCGCCAGCAGTGAGGCCACAGGGTGGATTCGGGGGAACACTGAAGCTTTCTTT.

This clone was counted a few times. The CDR3 sequence is CASSLEGRALGGNEKLFF. CDR3 nucleotide sequence: TGTGCCAGCAGCCTCGAAGGAAGGGCGCTAGGGGGTAATGAAAAACTGTTTTTT. The gene calls are TRBV9 and TRBJ1-4; D perhaps matches TRBD1 (6 bases). The CDR3 loop spans 18 amino acids. Between the trimmed V and J ends, which lost 4 bases and 4 bases, there was a span of 23 bases. Germline V gene data show CDR1 as SGDLS and CDR2 as YYNGEE.

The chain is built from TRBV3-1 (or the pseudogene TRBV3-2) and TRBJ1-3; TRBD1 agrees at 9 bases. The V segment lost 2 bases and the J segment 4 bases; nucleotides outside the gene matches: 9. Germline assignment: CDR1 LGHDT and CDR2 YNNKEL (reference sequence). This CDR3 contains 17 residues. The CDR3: CASSQNHQDRGGNTIYF. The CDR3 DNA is TGTGCCAGCAGCCAAAATCACCAGGACAGGGGAGGAAACACCATATATTTT.

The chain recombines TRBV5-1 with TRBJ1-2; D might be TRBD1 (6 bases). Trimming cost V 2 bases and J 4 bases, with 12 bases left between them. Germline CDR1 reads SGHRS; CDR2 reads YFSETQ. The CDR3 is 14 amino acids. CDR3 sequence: CASSFSQGSYGYTF. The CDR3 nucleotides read TGCGCCAGCAGCTTCTCACAGGGCTCCTATGGCTACACCTTC.

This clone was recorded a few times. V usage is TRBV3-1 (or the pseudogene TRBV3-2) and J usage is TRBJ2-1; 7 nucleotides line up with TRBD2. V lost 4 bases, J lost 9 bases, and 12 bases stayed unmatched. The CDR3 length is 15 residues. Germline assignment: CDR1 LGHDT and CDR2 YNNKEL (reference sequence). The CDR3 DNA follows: TGTGCCAGCAGCCCTCGGTCGGGGGGAAAGAGTGAGCAGTTCTTC. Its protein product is CASSPRSGGKSEQFF.

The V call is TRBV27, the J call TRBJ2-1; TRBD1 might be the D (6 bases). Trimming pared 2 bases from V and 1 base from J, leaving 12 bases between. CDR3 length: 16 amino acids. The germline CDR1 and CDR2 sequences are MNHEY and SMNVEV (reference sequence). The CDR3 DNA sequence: TGTGCCAGCAGTTTAAGGGACAAACCTTCCTACAATGAGCAGTTCTTC. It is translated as CASSLRDKPSYNEQFF.

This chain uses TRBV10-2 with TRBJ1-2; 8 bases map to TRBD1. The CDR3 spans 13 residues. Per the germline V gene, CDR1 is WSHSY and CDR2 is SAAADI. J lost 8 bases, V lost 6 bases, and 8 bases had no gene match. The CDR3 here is CASSATGGRGYTF. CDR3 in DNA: TGCGCCAGCAGCGCCACAGGGGGTCGAGGCTACACCTTC.

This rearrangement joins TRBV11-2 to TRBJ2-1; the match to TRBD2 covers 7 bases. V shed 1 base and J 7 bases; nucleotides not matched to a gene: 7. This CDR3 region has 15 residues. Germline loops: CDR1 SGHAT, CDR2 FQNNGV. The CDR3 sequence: CASSLAGRAVNEQFF. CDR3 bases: TGTGCCAGCAGCTTAGCTGGGAGGGCCGTAAATGAGCAGTTCTTC.

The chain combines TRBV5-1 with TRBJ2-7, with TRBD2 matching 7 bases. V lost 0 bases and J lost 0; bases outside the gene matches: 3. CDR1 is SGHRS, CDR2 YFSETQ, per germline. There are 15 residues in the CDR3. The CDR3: CASSLVGGSSYEQYF. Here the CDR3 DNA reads TGCGCCAGCAGCTTGGTAGGCGGGAGCTCCTACGAGCAGTACTTC.